One T cell receptor beta chain is described in this entry. This sample is part of a study of shared clonotypes between healthy human individuals. The CDR3 runs to 16 residues. V dropped 1 base and J dropped 10 bases, with 21 bases sitting between them. The germline V gene has CDR1 SGHNT and CDR2 YYREEE (reference sequence). TCRdb keeps only in-frame clones here, not all; method: immunoSEQ multiplex PCR. The sample consists of about 1.5 million clones, under 99% of them appearing once. The clonotype originates from a man aged 25 to 40 in good health. This sequence joins TRBV5-4 and TRBJ2-1; a weak D match, TRBD2 (5 bases). The sample was naive CD4+ T cells sorted from blood. Stated subset: CD45RA+ positively selected. The CDR3 sequence is CASSLSAGARSAEQFF. DNA of the CDR3: TGTGCCAGCAGCTTGTCGGCGGGCGCGCGGTCAGCCGAGCAGTTCTTC.